Here is one TCR beta chain with its context. The antigen remains unidentified. The data originate from a study of cytomegalovirus exposure and HLA in healthy donors. Germline V gene sequence: CDR1 MDHEN, CDR2 SYDVKM. V lost 5 bases to trimming and J lost 2 bases; unmatched junction nucleotides: 5. This CDR3 is 15 amino acids long. PCR primers comprised 60 Vbeta and 13 Jbeta primers. The assay was immunoSEQ multiplex PCR, and TCRdb's table has in-frame clones only and misses some. The profile shows under 300,000 clones, roughly two thirds of them singletons. General study results and limits: The investigators catalogued 150 to 200 TCR beta chains as cytomegalovirus-associated. Certain sequence variants were highly shared and formed a cluster, and this cluster was likely a sequencing artifact. Rare sequences made up most TCRs, while some public TCRs were found in many donors. In a later analysis, at a false discovery rate of 0.05, under 20,000 TCR beta sequences were associated with HLA alleles.

This sequence originates from a female donor in good health and CMV-seronegative. Source material: PBMCs. This chain uses TRBV28 with TRBJ1-5; TRBD1 matches at 8 bases. The CDR3 here is CASSPPGQGNQPQHF. In DNA, the CDR3 is TGTGCCAGCAGTCCACCGGGACAGGGCAATCAGCCCCAGCATTTT.